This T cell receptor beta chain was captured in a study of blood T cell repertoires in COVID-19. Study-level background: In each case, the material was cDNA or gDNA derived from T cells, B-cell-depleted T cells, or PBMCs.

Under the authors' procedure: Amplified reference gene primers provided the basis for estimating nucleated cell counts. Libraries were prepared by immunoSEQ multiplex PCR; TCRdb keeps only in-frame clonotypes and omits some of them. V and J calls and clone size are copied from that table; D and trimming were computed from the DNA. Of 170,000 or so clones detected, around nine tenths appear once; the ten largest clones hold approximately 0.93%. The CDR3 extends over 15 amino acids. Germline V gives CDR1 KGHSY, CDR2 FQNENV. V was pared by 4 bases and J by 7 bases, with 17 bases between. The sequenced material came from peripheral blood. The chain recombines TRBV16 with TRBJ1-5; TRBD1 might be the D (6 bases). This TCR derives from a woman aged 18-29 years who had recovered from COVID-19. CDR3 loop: CASSPQVGGIQPQHF. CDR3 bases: TGTGCCAGCAGCCCACAGGTAGGGGGAATCCAGCCCCAGCATTTT.